These 15 T cell receptor beta chains originate from one sample sequenced in a study of CD8 T cells in Susac syndrome. cDNA came from around 0.54 to 1 ug RNA primed by random hexamers. TCRdb passed the immunoSEQ multiplex PCR reads through MiXCR, listing each CDR3 protein once. The sample has more than 85,000 distinct CDR3 sequences; roughly 94% are singletons. The sequenced sample was CD4+ T cells from PBMCs. Every receptor here comes from a human donor with Susac syndrome.

This clonotype was recorded once. V is TRBV20-1 and J is TRBJ2-1, with 7 bases identical to TRBD2. CDR1 is DFQATT, CDR2 SNEGSKA, per germline (reference sequence). The CDR3 is 11 residues long. V was clipped by 5 bases and J by 10 bases; unmatched bases: 5. The CDR3 DNA reads as TGCAGTGCTGGGGAGGGACCCGAGCAGTTCTTC. Protein product: CSAGEGPEQFF.

This sequence joins TRBV20-1 and TRBJ2-3; perhaps TRBD1 as D (6 bases). With 6 bases removed from V and 2 bases from J, the gap between germline ends came to 18 bases. This CDR3 has 15 amino acids. The V gene's germline CDR1 is DFQATT and CDR2 SNEGSKA (reference sequence). The CDR3 DNA reads TGCAGTGCGCCACATACAGGGAGATCCACAGATACGCAGTATTTT. Residues: CSAPHTGRSTDTQYF.

The genes are TRBV7-2 and TRBJ1-6; D gene uncertain. V dropped 5 bases and J dropped 7 bases, with 12 bases sitting between them. This CDR3 is 14 amino acids long. Germline CDR1 and CDR2: SGHTA and FQGNSA. The CDR3 bases are TGTGCCAGCAGCAGCGAACCAAGCAATTCACCCCTCCACTTT. It translates to CASSSEPSNSPLHF.

The chain carries TRBV20-1 and TRBJ2-7; 12 nucleotides line up with TRBD1. With 6 bases clipped from V and 3 bases from J, the junction kept 6 bases outside the gene matches. Looked up from germline, CDR1 is DFQATT and CDR2 is SNEGSKA (reference sequence). This CDR3 comprises 14 residues. The CDR3 bases are TGCAGTGCCACCGGGACAGGGGGCGGCTACGAGCAGTACTTC. Its protein product is CSATGTGGGYEQYF.

The chain couples TRBV28 to TRBJ1-5, with D uncertain. The CDR3 is 12 amino acids. Trimming cost V 8 bases and J 4 bases, with 9 bases left between them. CDR1 is MDHEN and CDR2 is SYDVKM in the germline V gene. The CDR3 protein is CASLVGNQPQHF. CDR3 in DNA: TGTGCCAGCTTAGTAGGGAATCAGCCCCAGCATTTT. The complete variable domain, with remaining parts taken from reference TRBV28 and TRBJ1-5, reads DVKVTQSSRYLVKRTGEKVFLECVQDMDHENMFWYRQDPGLGLRLIYFSYDVKMKEKGDIPEGYSVSREKKERFSLILESASTNQTSMYLCASLVGNQPQHFGDGTRLSIL.

The rearrangement joins TRBV7-6 to TRBJ2-1; maybe TRBD2 (6 bases). Trimming took 4 bases from V and 4 from J, leaving 17 bases between them. Germline V gives CDR1 SGHVS, CDR2 FNYEAQ. The CDR3 spans 16 residues. In DNA form, the CDR3 reads TGTGCCAGCAGCTCCAGCGGAGGGGTTGGATACAATGAGCAGTTCTTC. Encoded protein: CASSSSGGVGYNEQFF.

This sequence joins TRBV2 and TRBJ2-2, with D perhaps TRBD2 (6 bases). V lost 8 bases and J lost 5, with 15 bases in between. Germline V gene lookup returns CDR1 SNHLY and CDR2 FYNNEI. The CDR3 has 14 residues. The DNA for the CDR3 is TGTGCCAGCGAAGTTGACGGGAGAACCGGGGAGCTGTTTTTT. Translated: CASEVDGRTGELFF.

The chain carries TRBV12-3 or TRBV12-4 and TRBJ1-5, with D possibly matching TRBD1 (5 bases). This CDR3 is built from 17 residues. V lost 3 bases and J 7 bases, leaving 22 bases between the germline ends. CDR3 nucleotide sequence: TGTGCCAGCAGTTTTTCGGAGTACAGGTTCCCAAGACAGCCCCAGCATTTT. This translates into CASSFSEYRFPRQPQHF.

The V call is TRBV11-2, the J call TRBJ2-2, with TRBD1 as a possible D gene (6 bases). The ends were cut back, 5 bases at V and 2 bases at J, with 12 bases in the middle. Germline V gives CDR1 SGHAT, CDR2 FQNNGV. The CDR3 loop spans 15 amino acids. CDR3 in amino acids: CASSPPGHNTGELFF. The CDR3 DNA reads as TGTGCCAGCAGCCCCCCGGGACACAACACCGGGGAGCTGTTTTTT.

The chain joins TRBV18 to TRBJ2-3; perhaps TRBD1 as D (5 bases). This CDR3 has 14 amino acids. The V end was cut by 1 base, the J end by 0 bases, with 5 bases between. The germline V gene encodes CDR1 KGHSH and CDR2 LQKENI. The CDR3 region is CASSPRGSTDTQYF. The CDR3 DNA sequence: TGTGCCAGCTCACCACGGGGCAGCACAGATACGCAGTATTTT.

The CDR3 is CASSFGTGANSPLHF. CDR3 DNA: TGTGCCAGCAGTTTCGGGACAGGGGCCAATTCACCCCTCCACTTT. The rearrangement uses TRBV12-3 or TRBV12-4 and TRBJ1-6; 10 nucleotides agree with TRBD1. This CDR3 is built from 15 residues. The J segment lost 7 bases and the V segment lost 3 bases, leaving 3 bases of the junction unmatched.

The table lists this clonotype with a few counts. This chain links TRBV20-1 with TRBJ2-3; TRBD2 agrees at 7 bases. CDR3 length equals 14 residues. The V and J ends lost 5 bases and 2 bases, in that order; junction bases with no gene match: 7. Per the germline V gene, CDR1 is DFQATT and CDR2 is SNEGSKA (reference sequence). The chain's CDR3 is CSAPTAGTTDTQYF. In DNA, the CDR3 is TGCAGTGCTCCCACAGCGGGGACCACAGATACGCAGTATTTT.

The gene calls are TRBV11-2 and TRBJ1-1, with unresolved D. The ends were cut back, 2 bases at V and 1 base at J, with 14 bases in the middle. Germline V CDR1 and CDR2: SGHAT, FQNNGV. The CDR3 has 16 amino acids. The CDR3 bases are TGTGCCAGCAGCTTAACGGGCAGCGGGCGGAACACTGAAGCTTTCTTT. Translating it yields CASSLTGSGRNTEAFF.

The chain couples TRBV28 to TRBJ1-1; D is unclear. This CDR3 contains 14 residues. The V gene lost 3 bases and the J gene lost 12 bases, with 20 bases spanning the gap. Germline CDR1 is MDHEN and CDR2 is SYDVKM. The CDR3 region has the DNA TGTGCCAGCAGTTTGGGTTATGGGTCCCTTGGAACTTTCTTT. This gives the protein CASSLGYGSLGTFF.

The rearrangement joins TRBV20-1 to TRBJ1-2; a possible D gene is TRBD1 (5 bases). Germline V CDR1 and CDR2: DFQATT, SNEGSKA (reference sequence). The CDR3 sequence is 15 residues long. CDR3 sequence (DNA): TGCAGCTCGCTGGTTCGCGGGGAGGGGAACTATGGCTACACCTTC. It translates to CSSLVRGEGNYGYTF.